The entry that follows covers one T cell receptor (beta chain) sequence. V lost 0 bases to trimming and J lost 2 bases, with 15 bases between them. CDR3 length: 17 residues. Germline assignment: CDR1 KGHSH and CDR2 LQKENI. Original processing notes: Researchers report that nucleated cell counts were estimated from reference gene primer amplification. Assay: immunoSEQ multiplex PCR; the TCRdb copy retains only in-frame clones and omits some. Clone size and V and J calls were adopted from that table, with D and trimming inferred from the DNA. The data show approximately 210,000 clones, roughly 84% seen once. These data originate in a study of blood T cell repertoires in COVID-19. Study as a whole: From T cells, B-cell-depleted T cells, or PBMCs came the material, which was cDNA or gDNA.

This TCR derives from a woman aged 80 or older with acute or convalescent COVID-19. The chain is built from TRBV18 and TRBJ2-3; D is perhaps TRBD2 (7 bases). Input material: peripheral blood. In DNA, the CDR3 is TGTGCCAGCTCACCACCGGGGCGCGGGGGCCTCACAGATACGCAGTATTTT. Protein sequence: CASSPPGRGGLTDTQYF.